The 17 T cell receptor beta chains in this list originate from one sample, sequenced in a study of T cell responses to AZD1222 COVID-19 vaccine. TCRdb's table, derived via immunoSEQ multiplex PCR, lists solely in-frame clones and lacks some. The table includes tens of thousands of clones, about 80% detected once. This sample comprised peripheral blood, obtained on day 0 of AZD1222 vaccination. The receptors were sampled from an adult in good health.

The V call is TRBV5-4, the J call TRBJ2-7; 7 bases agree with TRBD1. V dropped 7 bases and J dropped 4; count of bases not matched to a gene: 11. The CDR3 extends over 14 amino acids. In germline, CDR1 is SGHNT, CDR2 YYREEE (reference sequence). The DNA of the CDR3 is TGTGCCAGCGGCACCGGGACAGCCTTATACGAGCAGTACTTC. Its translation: CASGTGTALYEQYF.

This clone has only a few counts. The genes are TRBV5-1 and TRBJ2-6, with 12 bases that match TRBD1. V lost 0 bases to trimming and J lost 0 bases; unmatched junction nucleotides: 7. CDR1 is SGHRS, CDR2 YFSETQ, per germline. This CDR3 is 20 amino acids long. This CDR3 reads CASSLEGQGALRSGANVLTF. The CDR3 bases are TGCGCCAGCAGCTTGGAGGGACAGGGGGCTCTACGCTCTGGGGCCAACGTCCTGACTTTC.

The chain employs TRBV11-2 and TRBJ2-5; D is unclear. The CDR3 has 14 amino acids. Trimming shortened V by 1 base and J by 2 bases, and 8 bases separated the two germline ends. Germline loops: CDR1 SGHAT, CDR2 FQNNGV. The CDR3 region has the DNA TGTGCCAGCAGCTTAGTCTTGGCTCAAGAGACCCAGTACTTC. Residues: CASSLVLAQETQYF.

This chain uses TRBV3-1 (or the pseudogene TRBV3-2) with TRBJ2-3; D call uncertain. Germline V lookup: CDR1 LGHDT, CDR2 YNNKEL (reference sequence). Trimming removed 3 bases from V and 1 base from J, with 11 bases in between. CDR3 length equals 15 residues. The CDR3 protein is CASSHGFEGTDTQYF. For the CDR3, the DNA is TGTGCCAGCAGCCACGGGTTTGAGGGCACAGATACGCAGTATTTT.

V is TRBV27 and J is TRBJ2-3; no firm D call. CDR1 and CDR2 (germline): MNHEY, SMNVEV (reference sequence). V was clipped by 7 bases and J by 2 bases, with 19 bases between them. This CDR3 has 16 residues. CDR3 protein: CASKRLAVTYTDTQYF. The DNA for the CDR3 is TGTGCCAGCAAAAGACTCGCGGTAACATACACAGATACGCAGTATTTT.

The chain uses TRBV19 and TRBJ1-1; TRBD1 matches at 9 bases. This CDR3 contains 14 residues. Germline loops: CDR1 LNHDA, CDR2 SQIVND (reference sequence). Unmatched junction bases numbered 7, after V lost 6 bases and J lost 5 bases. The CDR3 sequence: CASSHRGRLTEAFF. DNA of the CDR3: TGTGCCAGTAGCCACAGGGGGCGGTTGACTGAAGCTTTCTTT.

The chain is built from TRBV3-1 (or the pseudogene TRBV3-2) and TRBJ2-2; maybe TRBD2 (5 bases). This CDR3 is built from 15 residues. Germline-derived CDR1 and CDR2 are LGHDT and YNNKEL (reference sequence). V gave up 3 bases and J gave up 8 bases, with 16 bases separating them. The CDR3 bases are TGTGCCAGCAGCCAGGAACAGCGGACTGGTGGGGAGCTGTTTTTT. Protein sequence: CASSQEQRTGGELFF.

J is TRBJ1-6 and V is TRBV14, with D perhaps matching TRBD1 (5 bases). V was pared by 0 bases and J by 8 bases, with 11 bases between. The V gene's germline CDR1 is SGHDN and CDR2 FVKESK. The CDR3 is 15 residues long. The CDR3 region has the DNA TGTGCCAGCAGCCAAGACTTCGGGGGTTATTCACCCCTCCACTTT. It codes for CASSQDFGGYSPLHF.

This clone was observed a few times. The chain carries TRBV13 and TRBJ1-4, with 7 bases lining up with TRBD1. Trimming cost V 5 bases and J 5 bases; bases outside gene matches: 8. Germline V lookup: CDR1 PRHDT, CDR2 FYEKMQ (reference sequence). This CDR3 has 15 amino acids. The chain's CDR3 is CASSPRTGPNEKLFF. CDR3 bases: TGTGCCAGCAGCCCCCGGACAGGACCCAATGAAAAACTGTTTTTT.

This CDR3 is CASSLGQPVPEKLFF. The CDR3 nucleotides read TGTGCCAGCAGCCTCGGACAGCCCGTACCCGAAAAACTGTTTTTT. This chain uses TRBV7-9 with TRBJ1-4, with D possibly being TRBD1 (6 bases). Trimming took off 5 bases at V and 8 bases at J, with 18 bases between the two ends. The CDR3 consists of 15 residues. Germline V CDR1 and CDR2: SEHNR, FQNEAQ (reference sequence).

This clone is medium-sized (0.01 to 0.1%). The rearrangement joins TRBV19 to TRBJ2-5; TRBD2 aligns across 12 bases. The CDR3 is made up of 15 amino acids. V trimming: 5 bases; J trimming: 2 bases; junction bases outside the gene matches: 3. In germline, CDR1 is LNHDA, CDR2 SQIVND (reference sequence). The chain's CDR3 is CASSSGLAGQETQYF. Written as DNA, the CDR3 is TGTGCCAGTAGTTCCGGACTAGCGGGGCAAGAGACCCAGTACTTC.

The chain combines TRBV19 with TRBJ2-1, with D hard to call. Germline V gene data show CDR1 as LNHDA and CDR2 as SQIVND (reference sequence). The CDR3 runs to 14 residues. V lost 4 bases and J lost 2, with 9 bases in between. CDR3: CASSTYGAYNEQFF. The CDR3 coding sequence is TGTGCCAGTAGTACCTACGGCGCCTACAATGAGCAGTTCTTC.

The CDR3 nucleotides read TGTGCCAGCAGCCCCAGTGGGGGTGGGGGGCTCACCTCCTACGAGCAGTACTTC. The encoded protein is CASSPSGGGGLTSYEQYF. V and J are TRBV13 and TRBJ2-7; TRBD1 or TRBD2 may be the D gene (6 bases each). V dropped 5 bases and J dropped 0 bases, with 23 bases sitting between them. Germline V gene lookup returns CDR1 PRHDT and CDR2 FYEKMQ (reference sequence). This CDR3 has 18 residues.

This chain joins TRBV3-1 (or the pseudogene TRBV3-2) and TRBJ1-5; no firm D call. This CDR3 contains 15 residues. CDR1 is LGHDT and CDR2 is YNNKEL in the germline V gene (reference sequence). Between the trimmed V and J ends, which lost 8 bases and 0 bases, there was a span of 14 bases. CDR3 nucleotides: TGTGCCAGCTCCGAAGGGCCCTTTAGCAATCAGCCCCAGCATTTT. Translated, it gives CASSEGPFSNQPQHF.

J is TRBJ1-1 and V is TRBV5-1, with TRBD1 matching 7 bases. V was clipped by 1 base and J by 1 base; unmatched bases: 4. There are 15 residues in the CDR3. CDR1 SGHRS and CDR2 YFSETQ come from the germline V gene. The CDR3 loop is CASSLPGQPNTEAFF. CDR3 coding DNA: TGCGCCAGCAGCTTGCCGGGACAGCCGAACACTGAAGCTTTCTTT. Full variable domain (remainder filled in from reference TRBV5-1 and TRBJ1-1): KAGVTQTPRYLIKTRGQQVTLSCSPISGHRSVSWYQQTPGQGLQFLFEYFSETQRNKGNFPGRFSGRQFSNSRSEMNVSTLELGDSALYLCASSLPGQPNTEAFFGQGTRLTVV.

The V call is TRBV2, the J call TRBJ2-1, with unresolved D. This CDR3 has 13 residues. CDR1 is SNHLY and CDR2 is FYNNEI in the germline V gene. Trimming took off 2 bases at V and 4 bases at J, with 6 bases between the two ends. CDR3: CASSERQYNEQFF. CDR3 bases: TGTGCCAGCAGTGAAAGGCAGTACAATGAGCAGTTCTTC.

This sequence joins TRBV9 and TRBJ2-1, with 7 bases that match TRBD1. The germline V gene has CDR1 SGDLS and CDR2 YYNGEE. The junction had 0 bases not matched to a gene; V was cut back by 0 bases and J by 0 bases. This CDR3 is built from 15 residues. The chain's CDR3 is CASSVGQGSYNEQFF. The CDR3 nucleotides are TGTGCCAGCAGCGTAGGACAGGGCTCCTACAATGAGCAGTTCTTC.